This TCR beta chain stems from a study of control samples from healthy donors and cancer patients. This CDR3 spans 14 amino acids. V lost 5 bases to trimming and J lost 2 bases, with 10 bases between them. From germline, CDR1 is LGHDT and CDR2 YNNKEL (reference sequence). TCRdb's table, derived via immunoSEQ multiplex PCR, lists solely in-frame clones and lacks some. The sample has 250,000 to 300,000 clones, about four fifths seen once; the top ten hold 13%. The J gene is TRBJ2-1, the V gene TRBV3-1 (or the pseudogene TRBV3-2), with D possibly being TRBD2 (5 bases). The sequenced sample was PBMCs. The TCR was taken from a woman aged 55-69 years with lung cancer. CDR3 DNA sequence: TGTGCCAGCAGCGGACTCACGGCCTACAATGAGCAGTTCTTC. This codes for CASSGLTAYNEQFF.